The sequence of this T cell receptor beta chain was determined in a study of T cell responses to AZD1222 COVID-19 vaccine. As to this clone: The target antigen is unknown.

Measured with immunoSEQ multiplex PCR; TCRdb has only the in-frame clones, and not every one. This table holds under 85,000 clones, around 90% found once. Points from the study as a whole: The study found Spike-specific TCR breadth and depth rose after two AZD1222 doses. Distributed over spike, vaccine-associated CD4 TCRs predominated at 160-218 and 743-854. Females made up more of the donors, who were largely white British, and clonal diversity may have come out too low.

V was shortened by 1 base and J by 0 bases, with 18 bases between the two germline ends. Looked up from germline, CDR1 is MGHDK and CDR2 is SYGVNS. This CDR3 comprises 18 residues. This TCR came from an adult in good health. The source was peripheral blood, collected on day 0 of MenACWY control vaccination. V usage is TRBV25-1 and J usage is TRBJ1-1, with a weak D call TRBD1 (6 bases). In DNA form, the CDR3 reads TGTGCCAGCAGTGAATTTGGAAGGGGGTACCCCATGAACACTGAAGCTTTCTTT. Translation: CASSEFGRGYPMNTEAFF. Combining the CDR3 with reference TRBV25-1 and TRBJ1-1 gives the whole variable domain EADIYQTPRYLVIGTGKKITLECSQTMGHDKMYWYQQDPGMELHLIHYSYGVNSTEKGDLSSESTVSRIRTEHFPLTLESARPSHTSQYLCASSEFGRGYPMNTEAFFGQGTRLTVV.